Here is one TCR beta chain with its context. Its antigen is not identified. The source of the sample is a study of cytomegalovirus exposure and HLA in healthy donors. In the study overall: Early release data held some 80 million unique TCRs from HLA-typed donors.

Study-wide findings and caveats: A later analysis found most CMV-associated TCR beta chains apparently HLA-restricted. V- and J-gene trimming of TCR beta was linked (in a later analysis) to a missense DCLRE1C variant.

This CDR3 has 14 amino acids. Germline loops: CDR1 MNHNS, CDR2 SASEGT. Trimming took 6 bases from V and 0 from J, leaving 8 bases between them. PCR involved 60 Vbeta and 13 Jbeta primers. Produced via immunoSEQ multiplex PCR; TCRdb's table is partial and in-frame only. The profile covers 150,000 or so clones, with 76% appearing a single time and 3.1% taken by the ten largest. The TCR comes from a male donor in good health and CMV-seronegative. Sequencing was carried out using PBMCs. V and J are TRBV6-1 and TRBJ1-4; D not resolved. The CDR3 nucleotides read TGTGCCAGCAGCATACAGACAACTAATGAAAAACTGTTTTTT. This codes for CASSIQTTNEKLFF.